The clone carrying this T cell receptor beta chain was observed once. Primers used in a second PCR of about 6 to 11 cycles were a sample-barcoded 5' primer and a J-beta primer mix. TCRdb recomputed calls from the 5' RACE reads with MiXCR, one row per CDR3 protein. The sample lists approximately 800,000 distinct CDR3 sequences; 20% to 30% were seen once. Trimming took 5 bases from V and 0 from J; bases not matched to a gene: 4. Germline V gives CDR1 DFQATT, CDR2 SNEGSKA (reference sequence). The CDR3 sequence is 14 residues long. These data belong to a study of blood T cells in healthy people across ages. The data also belong to a second study, concerning T cells of mothers and their children.

Sequences were obtained from blood. This receptor was taken from a boy younger than 18 in good health. The rearrangement uses TRBV20-1 and TRBJ2-7; the match to TRBD1 covers 10 bases. CDR3 DNA: TGCAGTGCTGGACGGACAGGGGGCTCCTACGAGCAGTACTTC. Its translation is CSAGRTGGSYEQYF.